Listed below are T cell receptor beta chains from one sample, sequenced in a study of blood T cell repertoires in COVID-19. Libraries were prepared by immunoSEQ multiplex PCR; TCRdb keeps only in-frame clonotypes and omits some of them. Of some 320,000 clones in the sample, over 85% were seen once. The sample consisted of PBMCs or T cells enriched from blood (not recorded which). Receptors were obtained from a woman aged 50 to 65 who had been exposed to COVID-19. Both conserved end residues are trimmed from each CDR3. Each record gives: V gene, J gene, CDR3 length, CDR3 protein.

V: TRBV15; J: TRBJ2-7; length: 12; CDR3: ATSRVDSIYEQY
V: TRBV15; J: TRBJ1-5; length: 13; CDR3: ATSRDYQGDQPQH
V: TRBV5-1; J: TRBJ2-7; length: 13; CDR3: ASRPNRDSPYEQY
V: TRBV28; J: TRBJ2-7; length: 11; CDR3: ASSTTASYEQY
V: TRBV7-2; J: TRBJ2-1; length: 15; CDR3: ASSLEGTSGGNNEQF
V: TRBV19; J: TRBJ2-1; length: 14; CDR3: ASSMGRAGAYNEQF
V: TRBV19; J: TRBJ1-2; length: 15; CDR3: ASSILFLSQGNYGYT
V: TRBV19; J: TRBJ2-1; length: 11; CDR3: ASSWTGRNEQF
V: TRBV27; J: TRBJ2-3; length: 15; CDR3: ASSLYIMGGGADTQY
V: TRBV7-2; J: TRBJ2-2; length: 13; CDR3: ASSPEVDVTGELF
V: TRBV5-5; J: TRBJ2-5; length: 12; CDR3: ASSFWASRETQY